This TCR beta chain was recorded in a study of cytomegalovirus exposure and HLA in healthy donors. Study information: Earlier, 150 million to 200 million T cells were analyzed, and about 100 million unique TCR beta sequences were found among them. Study-level results: Among TCR beta chains of equal frequency, HLA-associated ones were more clonally expanded in a later analysis. Being productive about 90% or about 30% of the time was typical of most TCR beta V segments in an earlier analysis.

Primers included in the PCR were 60 Vbeta and 13 Jbeta primers. Measured with immunoSEQ multiplex PCR; TCRdb has only the in-frame clones, and not every one. The data show 110,000 to 150,000 clones, about a tenth seen once. V lost 4 bases and J lost 7, with 13 bases in between. Germline V lookup: CDR1 MDHEN, CDR2 SYDVKM. There are 13 residues in the CDR3. Turning to this clone: No antigen is known for it.

The chain employs TRBV28 and TRBJ2-5; TRBD1 might be the D (6 bases). The sample comprised PBMCs. The receptor comes from a male donor in good health and CMV-seronegative. The CDR3 DNA reads as TGTGCCAGCAGTTCCAGGGGCCGGGGGACCCAGTACTTC. Translation gives CASSSRGRGTQYF.